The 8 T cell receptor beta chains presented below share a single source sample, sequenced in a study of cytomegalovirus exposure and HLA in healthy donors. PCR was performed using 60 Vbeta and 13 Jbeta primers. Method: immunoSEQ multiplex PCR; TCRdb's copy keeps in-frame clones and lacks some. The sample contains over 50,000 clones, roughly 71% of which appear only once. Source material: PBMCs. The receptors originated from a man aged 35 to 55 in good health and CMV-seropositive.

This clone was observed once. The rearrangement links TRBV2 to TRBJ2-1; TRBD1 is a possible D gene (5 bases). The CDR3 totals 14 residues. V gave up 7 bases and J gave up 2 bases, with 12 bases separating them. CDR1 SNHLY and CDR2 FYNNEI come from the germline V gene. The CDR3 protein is CASMRQGTYNEQFF. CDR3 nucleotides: TGTGCCAGCATGAGGCAGGGTACCTACAATGAGCAGTTCTTC.

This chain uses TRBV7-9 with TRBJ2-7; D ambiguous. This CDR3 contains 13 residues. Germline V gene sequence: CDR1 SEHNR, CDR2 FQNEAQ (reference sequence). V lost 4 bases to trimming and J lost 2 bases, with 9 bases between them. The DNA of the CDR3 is TGTGCCAGCAGCTCCAGTGGTACCTACGAGCAGTACTTC. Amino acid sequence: CASSSSGTYEQYF.

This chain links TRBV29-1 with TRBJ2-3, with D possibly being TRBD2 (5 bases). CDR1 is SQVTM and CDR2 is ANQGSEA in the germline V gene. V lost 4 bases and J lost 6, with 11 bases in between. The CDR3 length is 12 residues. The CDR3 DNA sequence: TGCAGCGTTGTCGCCAGAGGGGATACGCAGTATTTT. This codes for CSVVARGDTQYF.

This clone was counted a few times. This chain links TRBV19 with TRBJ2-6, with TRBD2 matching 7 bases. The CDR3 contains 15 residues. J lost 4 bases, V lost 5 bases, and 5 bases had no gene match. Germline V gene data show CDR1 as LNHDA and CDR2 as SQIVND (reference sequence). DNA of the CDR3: TGTGCCAGTAGTCCTCGGGGGGAGGGGGCCAACGTCCTGACTTTC. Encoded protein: CASSPRGEGANVLTF.

CDR3 residues: CASTEDRAGNTIYF. The CDR3 bases are TGTGCCAGCACTGAGGACAGGGCTGGAAACACCATATATTTT. The chain recombines TRBV2 with TRBJ1-3; 8 bases agree with TRBD1. Germline CDR1 and CDR2: SNHLY and FYNNEI. The ends lost 7 bases at V and 2 bases at J; junction bases unmatched: 4. The CDR3 is 14 residues long.

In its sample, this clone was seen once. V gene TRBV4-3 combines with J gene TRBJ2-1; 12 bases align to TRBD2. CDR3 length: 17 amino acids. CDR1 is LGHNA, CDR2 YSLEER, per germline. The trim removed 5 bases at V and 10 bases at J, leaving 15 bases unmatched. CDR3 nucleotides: TGCGCCAGCAGCAGATGGGCGGCTAGCGGGGGGGCCTGGGAGCAGTTCTTC. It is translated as CASSRWAASGGAWEQFF.

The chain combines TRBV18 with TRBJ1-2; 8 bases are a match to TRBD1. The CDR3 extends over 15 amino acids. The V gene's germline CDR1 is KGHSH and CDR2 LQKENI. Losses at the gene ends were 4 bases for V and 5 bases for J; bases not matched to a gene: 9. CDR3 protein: CASSLLGQGGYGYTF. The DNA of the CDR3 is TGTGCCAGCTCACTCCTAGGACAGGGAGGATATGGCTACACCTTC.

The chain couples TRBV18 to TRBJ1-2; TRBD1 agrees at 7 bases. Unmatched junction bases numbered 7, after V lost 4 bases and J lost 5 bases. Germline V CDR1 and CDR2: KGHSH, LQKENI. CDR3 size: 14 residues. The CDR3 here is CASSLDRAGYGYTF. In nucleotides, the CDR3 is TGTGCCAGCTCACTCGACAGGGCTGGGTATGGCTACACCTTC.